This entry is about one T cell receptor beta chain. This entry is derived from a study of T-cell memory formation after mild COVID-19. The V end lost 2 bases, the J end lost 1 base, and 10 bases lay between the germline ends. The CDR3 loop spans 15 amino acids. Germline CDR1 reads SGHTA; CDR2 reads FQGTGA. TCRdb redid the calling of the 5' RACE reads with MiXCR, one entry per CDR3 protein. The sample records 260,000 or so distinct CDR3 sequences, around 15% being singletons. The TCR originated in a man between 18 and 29 years old who had mild COVID-19 (a few samples of this study predate the infection). Cell type and time point are not known. Sample: PBMCs or a T cell subset sorted from them (not recorded which). The chain joins TRBV7-3 to TRBJ2-3, with no clear D. CDR3: CASSLSSAGTDTQYF. In DNA, the CDR3 is TGTGCCAGCAGCTTATCATCTGCCGGCACAGATACGCAGTATTTT.